Below, 14 T cell receptor beta chains from the same sample are listed, as sequenced in a study of T-cell reconstitution after alpha-beta-depleted transplantation in children. Unique molecular identifiers were incorporated during preparation of the TCRbeta library. Using its own MiXCR run on the PCR reads, TCRdb lists one record per CDR3 protein. The sample carries hundreds of thousands of distinct CDR3 sequences, about 15% recorded once. This sample comprised PBMCs from the stem cell graft donor, obtained from the stem cell graft. These TCRs come from a human donor who donated a stem cell graft to a child with acute myeloid leukemia.

In this sample, this clonotype turned up many times. This chain connects TRBV7-2 to TRBJ1-6; 10 bases align to TRBD1. The germline V gene has CDR1 SGHTA and CDR2 FQGNSA. This CDR3 contains 14 residues. J was trimmed by 12 bases and V by 5 bases; bases with no gene match: 7. The CDR3 region is CASSLEGTGVPLHF. CDR3 coding DNA: TGTGCCAGCAGCCTAGAAGGGACAGGGGTACCCCTCCACTTT.

This clonotype was observed many times. The chain carries TRBV6-5 and TRBJ2-1; D not certain. Germline CDR1 is MNHEY and CDR2 is SVGAGI. The CDR3 spans 15 residues. Trimming removed 2 bases at V and 3 bases at J, with 11 bases between. CDR3 protein: CASSYEARFYNEQFF. The CDR3 DNA is TGTGCCAGCAGTTACGAGGCAAGGTTCTACAATGAGCAGTTCTTC.

This clonotype was detected only a few times. J is TRBJ2-3 and V is TRBV4-3; D uncertain. Germline values: CDR1 LGHNA, CDR2 YSLEER. This CDR3 has 16 amino acids. Trimming took off 1 base at V and 0 bases at J, with 11 bases between the two ends. The CDR3 coding sequence is TGCGCCAGCAGCCAAGTGACGGCGTCCAGCACAGATACGCAGTATTTT. Translation gives CASSQVTASSTDTQYF.

In this sample, this clonotype turned up many times. J is TRBJ2-2 and V is TRBV6-5; D possibly corresponds to TRBD1 (6 bases). Germline V gives CDR1 MNHEY, CDR2 SVGAGI. V was trimmed by 5 bases and J by 6 bases, leaving 7 bases between them. The CDR3 runs 12 residues. The DNA of the CDR3 is TGTGCCAGCAGTAGGGGGTCCGGGGAGCTGTTTTTT. Encoded protein: CASSRGSGELFF.

This clonotype was observed at least ten times. The chain combines TRBV20-1 with TRBJ1-1; D may be TRBD1 (5 bases). The V gene's germline CDR1 is DFQATT and CDR2 SNEGSKA (reference sequence). Trimming cost V 5 bases and J 2 bases, with 9 bases left between them. The CDR3 sequence is 12 residues long. Here the CDR3 DNA reads TGCAGTGCTGCGACAGTAAACACTGAAGCTTTCTTT. Translation gives CSAATVNTEAFF.

This clonotype was recorded at least ten times. The gene calls are TRBV5-1 and TRBJ1-1; TRBD1 matches at 7 bases. The J segment lost 1 base and the V segment lost 2 bases, leaving 11 bases of the junction unmatched. CDR1 and CDR2 (germline): SGHRS, YFSETQ. CDR3 length equals 17 residues. In DNA form, the CDR3 reads TGCGCCAGCAGCTTAGGCACAGGGGCTCCTCGGAACACTGAAGCTTTCTTT. It is translated as CASSLGTGAPRNTEAFF.

The chain carries TRBV12-3 or TRBV12-4 and TRBJ1-2; 8 positions agree with TRBD1. This CDR3 is built from 15 residues. J lost 7 bases, V lost 5 bases, and 12 bases had no gene match. In DNA, the CDR3 is TGTGCCAGCAGTCCCCTTCGGACAGGGAGGAGTGGCTACACCTTC. This gives the protein CASSPLRTGRSGYTF.

The V gene is TRBV20-1, the J gene TRBJ2-2; D uncertain. CDR1 and CDR2 from the germline V gene are DFQATT and SNEGSKA (reference sequence). The CDR3 runs to 15 residues. Between the trimmed V and J ends, which lost 2 bases and 2 bases, there was a span of 12 bases. The chain's CDR3 is CSARTKATNTGELFF. DNA for the CDR3: TGCAGTGCTAGAACTAAAGCCACCAACACCGGGGAGCTGTTTTTT.

V gene TRBV7-6 combines with J gene TRBJ1-1; D possibly corresponds to TRBD1 (5 bases). Germline-derived CDR1 and CDR2 are SGHVS and FNYEAQ. This CDR3 has 14 residues. The V and J ends lost 5 bases and 0 bases respectively, with 10 bases between them. In nucleotides, the CDR3 is TGTGCCAGCAGCCCACAGGTTTTGAACACTGAAGCTTTCTTT. Protein sequence: CASSPQVLNTEAFF.

This clonotype occurred many times. In nucleotides, the CDR3 is TGTGCCACCAGTGACCGGGCCAAGGGCAGGTACAATGAGCAGTTCTTC. Translation gives CATSDRAKGRYNEQFF. The chain is built from TRBV24-1 and TRBJ2-1; no clear D gene. V lost 4 bases to trimming and J lost 4 bases, with 16 bases between them. The CDR3 totals 16 residues. Per the germline V gene, CDR1 is KGHDR and CDR2 is SFDVKD.

The DNA of the CDR3 is TGTGCCAGCAGCTACCGGGAGGACCCTTTGGAGCAGTACTTC. Translating it yields CASSYREDPLEQYF. This chain uses TRBV7-9 with TRBJ2-7, with 7 bases matching TRBD2. V lost 4 bases and J lost 7; bases outside the gene matches: 10. The CDR3 is made up of 14 amino acids. Per the germline V gene, CDR1 is SEHNR and CDR2 is FQNEAQ (reference sequence).

This chain joins TRBV5-1 and TRBJ1-1; TRBD1 matches 7 bases. Germline-derived CDR1 and CDR2 are SGHRS and YFSETQ. The CDR3 is 14 amino acids. V gave up 3 bases and J gave up 4 bases; unmatched junction bases: 6. The CDR3 loop reads CASSSLTGRTEAFF. In nucleotides, the CDR3 is TGCGCCAGCAGCTCCCTGACAGGGCGCACTGAAGCTTTCTTT.

This clonotype was counted many times. The rearrangement links TRBV5-6 to TRBJ2-3; 10 bases agree with TRBD1. This CDR3 has 17 residues. V was clipped by 3 bases and J by 5 bases; unmatched bases: 12. The germline CDR1 and CDR2 sequences are SGHDT and YYEEEE. The CDR3 protein is CASSSGQGPYEQDTQYF. Here the CDR3 DNA reads TGTGCCAGCAGCTCGGGACAGGGGCCCTACGAGCAAGATACGCAGTATTTT.

At least ten counts were recorded for this clonotype. V and J are TRBV20-1 and TRBJ1-5, with no clear D. The germline V gene has CDR1 DFQATT and CDR2 SNEGSKA (reference sequence). Trimming took 0 bases from V and 4 from J, leaving 7 bases between them. This CDR3 is 13 amino acids long. This chain's CDR3 is CSARDMDNQPQHF. The CDR3 coding sequence is TGCAGTGCTAGAGATATGGATAATCAGCCCCAGCATTTT.